This T cell receptor (beta chain) was documented in a study of spatial heterogeneity in lung cancer. This sample's time point: sample taken at primary tumor resection. Samples came from 70 to 80 TRACERx patients with untreated early-stage lung cancer. Unsorted whole RNA of tumor, nontumor lung or frozen PBMC was sequenced. TCR cDNA molecules each carried a unique molecular identifier. TCRdb recomputed calls from the 5' RACE reads with MiXCR, one row per CDR3 protein. The sample lists fewer than 4,500 distinct CDR3 sequences, under 6.5% occurring once. Study conclusions and caveats: Ubiquitous and regional expanded TCR counts mirrored ubiquitous and regional nonsynonymous mutation counts, respectively. Higher tumor mutation counts went along with higher counts of expanded intratumoral alpha and beta TCRs.

There are many counts of this clonotype. The antigen is not known. Germline CDR1 MNHNY, CDR2 SVGAGI (reference sequence). Trimming stripped 0 bases from V and 2 bases from J, with 27 bases between. This CDR3 is built from 21 residues. The source of this sequence is a male donor with early-stage non-small cell lung cancer. The J gene is TRBJ2-3, the V gene TRBV6-6; D may be TRBD2 (7 bases). The sample consisted of lung tumor tissue, taken at surgery. The CDR3: CASSYSGGGGKKGSLTDTQYF. The CDR3 bases are TGTGCCAGCAGTTACTCGGGCGGGGGCGGAAAGAAGGGTTCCCTCACAGATACGCAGTATTTT.